These 20 T cell receptor beta chains originate from one sample sequenced in a study of T cell responses to AZD1222 COVID-19 vaccine. Using immunoSEQ multiplex PCR, the repertoire was profiled, and TCRdb retains in-frame clones only, with some absent. The sample has 170,000 or so clones, approximately 86% seen once. Sequenced material: peripheral blood, taken 28 days after the second AZD1222 dose. The source is an adult who received the AZD1222 COVID-19 vaccine.

CDR3: CASSVLTGGEQYF. The CDR3 bases are TGTGCCAGCAGCGTCTTGACAGGGGGCGAGCAGTACTTC. V is TRBV9 and J is TRBJ2-7; 9 bases are a match to TRBD1. Germline CDR1 is SGDLS and CDR2 is YYNGEE. The CDR3 runs 13 residues. The junction had 3 bases not matched to a gene; V was cut back by 2 bases and J by 6 bases.

The gene calls are TRBV28 and TRBJ2-5, with D possibly being TRBD1 (5 bases). CDR1 and CDR2 (germline): MDHEN, SYDVKM. This CDR3 is built from 11 residues. Trimming took off 7 bases at V and 5 bases at J, with 8 bases between the two ends. The CDR3 spells CASTRQETQYF. CDR3 DNA sequence: TGTGCCAGCACCAGACAGGAGACCCAGTACTTC.

The chain employs TRBV15 and TRBJ2-2, with D unresolved. This CDR3 region has 13 residues. The germline gives CDR1 LNHNV, CDR2 YYDKDF (reference sequence). With 0 bases removed from V and 5 bases from J, the gap between germline ends came to 4 bases. CDR3 DNA sequence: TGTGCCACCAGCAGAGATATGACCGGGGAGCTGTTTTTT. It codes for CATSRDMTGELFF.

CDR3 residues: CAWSSTRGAFF. CDR3 nucleotides: TGTGCCTGGAGTTCAACCCGGGGTGCTTTCTTT. The chain joins TRBV30 to TRBJ1-1, with D hard to call. In germline, CDR1 is GTSNPN, CDR2 SVGIG (reference sequence). This CDR3 is 11 amino acids long. The V end lost 2 bases, the J end lost 11 bases, and 12 bases lay between the germline ends. The variable domain in full, completed from reference TRBV30 and TRBJ1-1, reads SQTIHQWPATLVQPVGSPLSLECTVEGTSNPNLYWYRQAAGRGLQLLFYSVGIGQISSEVPQNLSASRPQDRQFILSSKKLLLSDSGFYLCAWSSTRGAFFGQGTRLTVV.

This chain uses TRBV5-6 with TRBJ2-1; D may be TRBD1 (5 bases). The CDR3 is made up of 14 amino acids. Germline assignment: CDR1 SGHDT and CDR2 YYEEEE. V was cut by 9 bases and J by 0 bases, with 13 bases left in between. The CDR3 region is CATTDSSSYNEQFF. The CDR3 region has the DNA TGTGCCACCACCGACAGCAGCTCCTACAATGAGCAGTTCTTC. Looking up the rest from reference TRBV5-6 and TRBJ2-1 gives the full variable domain: DAGVTQSPTHLIKTRGQQVTLRCSPKSGHDTVSWYQQALGQGPQFIFQYYEEEERQRGNFPDRFSGHQFPNYSSELNVNALLLGDSALYLCATTDSSSYNEQFFGPGTRLTVL.

This chain connects TRBV28 to TRBJ2-7; 9 positions agree with TRBD2. CDR3 length: 16 residues. Germline-derived CDR1 and CDR2 are MDHEN and SYDVKM. After removal of 6 bases from V and 3 bases from J, the junction contained 12 bases not matched to a gene. The CDR3 coding sequence is TGTGCCAGCAGCTCCCCTTCCGGGACTAGCAACTACGAGCAGTACTTC. Translated: CASSSPSGTSNYEQYF.

The chain joins TRBV9 to TRBJ2-7; D call uncertain. This CDR3 has 13 amino acids. V was cut by 8 bases and J by 1 base, with 13 bases left in between. Per germline, CDR1 SGDLS and CDR2 YYNGEE. Here the CDR3 reads CASSESGSYEQYF. The CDR3 DNA follows: TGTGCCAGTTCGGAAAGTGGATCCTACGAGCAGTACTTC.

The rearrangement links TRBV4-2 to TRBJ2-1; 10 nucleotides line up with TRBD2. Trimming cost V 1 base and J 4 bases; bases outside gene matches: 7. Germline V gene lookup returns CDR1 LGHNA and CDR2 YNFKEQ. This CDR3 is built from 17 residues. The CDR3 DNA follows: TGTGCCAGCAGCCAAGTATCCAGCGGGGGGGCTTACAATGAGCAGTTCTTC. Translation gives CASSQVSSGGAYNEQFF.

In this sample, this clone turned up once. The chain links TRBV7-3 to TRBJ2-1, with 12 bases matching TRBD1. After removal of 5 bases from V and 9 bases from J, the junction contained 2 bases not matched to a gene. The CDR3 runs 13 residues. The germline V gene has CDR1 SGHTA and CDR2 FQGTGA. CDR3 protein: CASSAGQGAEQFF. The CDR3 DNA sequence: TGTGCCAGCAGCGCGGGACAGGGGGCTGAGCAGTTCTTC.

The chain links TRBV9 to TRBJ1-4; no definite D call. Deletions cut 3 bases from V and 8 bases from J, with 14 bases between. CDR1 and CDR2 (germline): SGDLS, YYNGEE. This CDR3 has 14 amino acids. In DNA, the CDR3 is TGTGCCAGCAGCGCCTTAGCAGTTTCGGAAAAACTGTTTTTT. The encoded protein is CASSALAVSEKLFF.

The chain employs TRBV29-1 and TRBJ2-2, with a tentative D call TRBD2 (5 bases). This CDR3 has 14 amino acids. Trimming shortened V by 4 bases and J by 0 bases, and 9 bases separated the two germline ends. The germline CDR1 and CDR2 sequences are SQVTM and ANQGSEA. In DNA form, the CDR3 reads TGCAGCGTTGGGACTCCTTCGAACACCGGGGAGCTGTTTTTT. It yields the protein CSVGTPSNTGELFF.

The CDR3 loop is CASGGTGSGNQPQHF. DNA of the CDR3: TGTGCTAGTGGGGGTACAGGGAGCGGCAATCAGCCCCAGCATTTT. The chain joins TRBV12-5 to TRBJ1-5, with D possibly TRBD1 on 6 matching bases. V was shortened by 6 bases and J by 2 bases, with 14 bases between the two germline ends. Germline loops: CDR1 LGHNT, CDR2 FRNRAP. CDR3 length: 15 residues.

The J gene is TRBJ1-2, the V gene TRBV6-1; no firm D call. There are 15 residues in the CDR3. In germline, CDR1 is MNHNS, CDR2 SASEGT. With 1 base removed from V and 4 bases from J, the gap between germline ends came to 13 bases. In DNA, the CDR3 is TGTGCCAGCAGTGAAGGGGGTCAACCTTTCTATGGCTACACCTTC. It codes for CASSEGGQPFYGYTF.

The gene calls are TRBV6-5 and TRBJ2-7; D is unresolved. Germline-derived CDR1 and CDR2 are MNHEY and SVGAGI. This CDR3 spans 11 amino acids. Trimming took 6 bases from V and 3 from J, leaving 6 bases between them. This CDR3 is CASRSYYEQYF. In nucleotides, the CDR3 is TGTGCCAGCAGGAGTTACTACGAGCAGTACTTC.

This chain links TRBV2 with TRBJ1-5, with unresolved D. The ends were cut back, 3 bases at V and 3 bases at J, with 12 bases in the middle. The CDR3 covers 15 residues. Germline CDR1 SNHLY, CDR2 FYNNEI. CDR3: CASSELGIDNQPQHF. In nucleotides, the CDR3 is TGTGCCAGCAGTGAGTTGGGTATAGACAATCAGCCCCAGCATTTT.

The chain links TRBV6-6 to TRBJ1-1; D perhaps matches TRBD1 (5 bases). V shed 5 bases and J shed 4 bases, with 14 bases lying between them. The CDR3 is made up of 14 amino acids. Per the germline V gene, CDR1 is MNHNY and CDR2 is SVGAGI (reference sequence). The CDR3 is CASSAGGGVTEAFF. CDR3 coding DNA: TGTGCCAGCAGTGCGGGCGGGGGGGTCACTGAAGCTTTCTTT.

V usage is TRBV19 and J usage is TRBJ1-1; no clear D. This CDR3 has 15 residues. Between the trimmed V and J ends, which lost 3 bases and 7 bases, there was a span of 18 bases. Germline V gives CDR1 LNHDA, CDR2 SQIVND (reference sequence). CDR3 sequence reads: CASSIIAARVDEAFF. CDR3 coding DNA: TGTGCCAGTAGTATTATCGCAGCCCGCGTGGATGAAGCTTTCTTT.

This chain connects TRBV4-1 to TRBJ2-7; possible D gene TRBD1, 5 bases. The CDR3 runs 16 residues. Germline values: CDR1 MGHRA, CDR2 YSYEKL. Between the trimmed V and J ends, which lost 0 bases and 1 base, there was a span of 13 bases. CDR3 protein: CASSQEMSGMSYEQYF. CDR3 nucleotides: TGCGCCAGCAGCCAAGAGATGTCAGGGATGTCCTACGAGCAGTACTTC.

The chain joins TRBV6-5 to TRBJ1-2; D unresolved. The CDR3 has 16 residues. The ends were cut back, 1 base at V and 9 bases at J, with 21 bases in the middle. Germline CDR1 MNHEY, CDR2 SVGAGI. The CDR3, as DNA: TGTGCCAGCAGTTACTACGGACGGGCATCAGTCGTCAGCTACACCTTC. As protein: CASSYYGRASVVSYTF.

V is TRBV6-5 and J is TRBJ1-1; unclear D gene. V lost 6 bases to trimming and J lost 2 bases, with 10 bases between them. The length of the CDR3 is 13 residues. Germline lookup yields CDR1 MNHEY and CDR2 SVGAGI. CDR3 nucleotide sequence: TGTGCCAGCAGCCAAGGGATTAACACTGAAGCTTTCTTT. Its protein is CASSQGINTEAFF.